This T cell receptor (beta chain) was identified in a study of OX40 agonist ivuxolimab in advanced cancers. Study-wide context: At doses from 0.01 to 10 mg/kg, patients were given intravenous ivuxolimab every 2 weeks.

The protocol was immunoSEQ multiplex PCR, while the TCRdb copy is restricted to in-frame clones and leaves out a portion. The data show approximately 77,000 clones, 90% to 95% seen once. The CDR3 totals 14 residues. Germline V gene sequence: CDR1 SGHDT, CDR2 YYEEEE. The V and J ends lost 1 base and 4 bases respectively, with 9 bases between them. General study results and limits: Fewer expanded clones were found on average in CD4+ than in CD8+ T cells.

This clone was seen only once. Its antigen is not identified. At baseline, cycle 4 day 1, and cycle 7 day 1, blood was sampled. The source is an adult with an advanced solid tumor such as melanoma, head and neck, liver or kidney cancer. The V and J genes are TRBV5-6 and TRBJ2-1, with D possibly being TRBD2 (6 bases). Sequenced material: CD4+ or CD8+ T cells sorted from blood, taken in a trial of the OX40 agonist ivuxolimab. CDR3 sequence (DNA): TGTGCCAGCAGCTTGATGCGGGGATACAATGAGCAGTTCTTC. Amino acids: CASSLMRGYNEQFF. Full variable domain (missing parts from reference TRBV5-6 and TRBJ2-1): DAGVTQSPTHLIKTRGQQVTLRCSPKSGHDTVSWYQQALGQGPQFIFQYYEEEERQRGNFPDRFSGHQFPNYSSELNVNALLLGDSALYLCASSLMRGYNEQFFGPGTRLTVL.